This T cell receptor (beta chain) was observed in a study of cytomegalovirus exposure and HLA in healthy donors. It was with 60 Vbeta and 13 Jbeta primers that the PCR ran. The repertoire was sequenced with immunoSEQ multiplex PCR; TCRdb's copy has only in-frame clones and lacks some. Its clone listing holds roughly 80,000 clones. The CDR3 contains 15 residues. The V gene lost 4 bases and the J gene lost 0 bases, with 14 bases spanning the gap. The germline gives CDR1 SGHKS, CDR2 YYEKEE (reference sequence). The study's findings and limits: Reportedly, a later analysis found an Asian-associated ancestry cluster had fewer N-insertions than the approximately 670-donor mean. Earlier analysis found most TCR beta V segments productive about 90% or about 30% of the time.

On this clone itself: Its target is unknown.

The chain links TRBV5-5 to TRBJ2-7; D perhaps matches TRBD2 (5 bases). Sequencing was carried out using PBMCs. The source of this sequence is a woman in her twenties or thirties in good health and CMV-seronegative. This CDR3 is CASSPVGAASYEQYF. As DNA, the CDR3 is TGTGCCAGCAGCCCCGTGGGAGCCGCCTCCTACGAGCAGTACTTC.